This T cell receptor (beta chain) was identified during a study of T-cell reconstitution after alpha-beta-depleted transplantation in children. The ends were cut back, 1 base at V and 2 bases at J, with 10 bases in the middle. The germline V gene encodes CDR1 MGHRA and CDR2 YSYEKL. The CDR3 is made up of 15 amino acids. TCRbeta library construction was performed incorporating unique molecular identifiers. TCRdb reprocessed the PCR reads via MiXCR and lists one record per CDR3 protein. Of some 500,000 distinct CDR3 sequences detected, approximately 20% appear once; the ten largest clones hold 3% to 4%.

The chain carries TRBV4-1 and TRBJ2-3, with a weak D call TRBD2 (5 bases). The sequencing used PBMCs from the stem cell graft donor, collected from the stem cell graft. This TCR was recovered from a human donor who donated a stem cell graft to a child with acute lymphoblastic leukemia. The CDR3 sequence is CASSQAAGLTDTQYF. In DNA, the CDR3 is TGCGCCAGCAGCCAAGCTGCGGGCCTCACAGATACGCAGTATTTT.